Shown below are 8 T cell receptor beta chains from a single sample sequenced in a study of radiotherapy plus CTLA-4 blockade in lung cancer. The method was immunoSEQ multiplex PCR; TCRdb's version includes in-frame clones alone and lacks a portion of them. Among around 59,000 clones, 77% were seen once, and the ten largest hold around 3.7%. Sequencing used peripheral blood, obtained from a patient treated with radiotherapy plus ipilimumab. These receptors were collected from a human donor with non-small cell lung cancer who had a partial response to radiotherapy plus ipilimumab.

This clone was picked up a small number of times. This rearrangement joins TRBV27 to TRBJ2-4, with D maybe TRBD2 (6 bases). CDR3 length equals 11 residues. Germline V gene data show CDR1 as MNHEY and CDR2 as SMNVEV (reference sequence). Trimming pared 8 bases from V and 15 bases from J, leaving 17 bases between. The CDR3 here is CASGKKTAGYF. The CDR3 nucleotides are TGTGCCAGCGGGAAGAAGACAGCGGGGTACTTC.

This chain links TRBV9 with TRBJ2-2, with 7 bases fitting TRBD2. V lost 0 bases and J lost 0; bases outside the gene matches: 8. This CDR3 is 18 amino acids long. Per germline, CDR1 SGDLS and CDR2 YYNGEE. The CDR3 region is CASSVGPQGRANTGELFF. As DNA, the CDR3 is TGTGCCAGCAGCGTAGGCCCACAAGGGAGGGCGAACACCGGGGAGCTGTTTTTT.

J is TRBJ2-5 and V is TRBV29-1, with 9 bases fitting TRBD2. J gave up 2 bases and V 7 bases, and 8 bases lay outside the gene matches. Germline V lookup: CDR1 SQVTM, CDR2 ANQGSEA. The CDR3 totals 14 residues. CDR3 nucleotides: TGCAGCGGTGGGGGCGGGGGGGGTCAAGAGACCCAGTACTTC. Its protein product is CSGGGGGGQETQYF.

The J gene is TRBJ2-7, the V gene TRBV9; the D gene is possibly TRBD2 (6 bases). Trimming took off 4 bases at V and 4 bases at J, with 12 bases between the two ends. Per the germline V gene, CDR1 is SGDLS and CDR2 is YYNGEE. The CDR3 length is 13 residues. As DNA, the CDR3 is TGTGCCAGCAGCCGAGCGGGTGGGTACGAGCAGTACTTC. This sequence encodes CASSRAGGYEQYF.

This clone has more than one count but fewer than ten. The rearrangement joins TRBV27 to TRBJ2-7, with 10 bases identical to TRBD2. V dropped 5 bases and J dropped 2; count of bases not matched to a gene: 9. The CDR3 has 16 amino acids. The germline gives CDR1 MNHEY, CDR2 SMNVEV (reference sequence). The CDR3 loop is CASSMESSGGTYEQYF. The CDR3 DNA reads TGTGCCAGCAGTATGGAAAGTAGCGGGGGGACCTACGAGCAGTACTTC.

The CDR3 region is CASSVGLGRGGETQYF. In nucleotides, the CDR3 is TGTGCCAGCAGCGTAGGGTTGGGGCGGGGTGGAGAGACCCAGTACTTC. This chain links TRBV9 with TRBJ2-5; maybe TRBD2 (6 bases). Trimming left V 0 bases short and J 4 bases short, with 16 bases between. Germline V lookup: CDR1 SGDLS, CDR2 YYNGEE. CDR3 size: 16 residues.

In nucleotides, the CDR3 is TGTGCCAGCAGCCAAGATATTCCGACCGGGGACTATGGCTACACCTTC. Amino acid sequence: CASSQDIPTGDYGYTF. V is TRBV14 and J is TRBJ1-2, with D unresolved. CDR3 length equals 16 residues. The ends were cut back, 0 bases at V and 3 bases at J, with 14 bases in the middle. The germline V gene encodes CDR1 SGHDN and CDR2 FVKESK.

The chain recombines TRBV5-1 with TRBJ2-7; possible D gene TRBD2, 7 bases. Trimming stripped 0 bases from V and 7 bases from J, with 14 bases between. Germline loops: CDR1 SGHRS, CDR2 YFSETQ. This CDR3 region has 14 residues. CDR3 sequence reads: CASSLVGGAGEQYF. The CDR3 DNA follows: TGCGCCAGCAGCTTGGTTGGGGGGGCGGGGGAGCAGTACTTC.